Listed here are 6 T cell receptor beta chains from one sample, sequenced in a study of CD4 T cells in relation to SARS-CoV-2 and coronaviruses. CD4+ T cells from unexposed donors were obtained before the COVID-19 pandemic (2011-2018). The table came from immunoSEQ multiplex PCR; TCRdb's copy has only in-frame clones and leaves some out. The sample consists of about 59,000 clones, roughly 89% of them appearing once. The sample was memory CD4+ T cells from PBMCs. These TCRs come from a human donor in good health.

This sequence joins TRBV3-1 (or the pseudogene TRBV3-2) and TRBJ1-1; 9 bases match TRBD1. Germline V lookup: CDR1 LGHDT, CDR2 YNNKEL (reference sequence). This CDR3 has 14 amino acids. The V gene end was trimmed by 1 base and the J gene end by 7 bases; junction bases not matched to a gene: 4. The DNA of the CDR3 is TGTGCCAGCAGCCAAGGGACAGGGGTGGGTGAAGCTTTCTTT. It specifies CASSQGTGVGEAFF.

The rearrangement links TRBV7-6 to TRBJ2-7; 7 positions match TRBD1. The V gene end was trimmed by 6 bases and the J gene end by 2 bases; junction bases not matched to a gene: 10. This CDR3 has 15 residues. The germline V gene encodes CDR1 SGHVS and CDR2 FNYEAQ. The CDR3, as DNA: TGTGCCAGCAGTTCCCAACAGGGGAGCACCTACGAGCAGTACTTC. Translation: CASSSQQGSTYEQYF.

The chain carries TRBV28 and TRBJ1-2; unclear D gene. Trimming stripped 3 bases from V and 0 bases from J, with 11 bases between. Germline V lookup: CDR1 MDHEN, CDR2 SYDVKM. CDR3 length equals 15 residues. The CDR3 here is CASSLGSYSNYGYTF. CDR3 in DNA: TGTGCCAGCAGTTTGGGCAGCTATTCTAACTATGGCTACACCTTC.

This chain joins TRBV28 and TRBJ2-1; a weak D match, TRBD2 (6 bases). Per the germline V gene, CDR1 is MDHEN and CDR2 is SYDVKM. Trimming removed 3 bases at V and 8 bases at J, with 14 bases between. The CDR3 length is 14 residues. The CDR3, as DNA: TGTGCCAGCAGTTTGGCGGGACCCCCCTATGAGCAGTTCTTC. Its translation is CASSLAGPPYEQFF.

The CDR3 nucleotides read TGTGCCAGCGCGGGCAGTAGCAATCAGCCCCAGCATTTT. As protein: CASAGSSNQPQHF. The chain links TRBV7-8 to TRBJ1-5; unclear D gene. V was trimmed by 8 bases and J by 0 bases, leaving 8 bases between them. Germline V gives CDR1 SGHVS, CDR2 FQNEAQ. The CDR3 extends over 13 amino acids.

The chain links TRBV6-5 to TRBJ1-6; 7 bases are shared with TRBD1. This CDR3 has 14 residues. Germline loops: CDR1 MNHEY, CDR2 SVGAGI. With 8 bases clipped from V and 10 bases from J, the junction kept 11 bases outside the gene matches. The CDR3: CASRLTGLQSPLHF. As DNA, the CDR3 is TGTGCCAGCCGACTGACAGGGCTGCAGTCACCCCTCCACTTT.